What follows are 2 T cell receptor beta chains derived from one specimen sequenced in a study of T cells in Graves' hyperthyroidism and ophthalmopathy. TCR beta CDR3 sequences were amplified from RNA transcripts. With the HTBI primer set, the TCR CDR3 went through a first round of RT-PCR. Via MiXCR, TCRdb re-called the multiplex PCR reads, giving one row per CDR3 protein. The sample lists 370,000 or so distinct CDR3 sequences; about 15% were seen once. The source material was blood. All receptors derive from a woman aged 18-29 years with Graves' hyperthyroidism that later progressed to Graves' ophthalmopathy.

This clonotype was counted between two and nine times. The chain joins TRBV6-5 to TRBJ1-1; TRBD1 matches at 7 bases. Unmatched junction bases numbered 2, after V lost 0 bases and J lost 4 bases. The CDR3 contains 14 residues. Germline CDR1 is MNHEY and CDR2 is SVGAGI. CDR3: CASSYSYRGTEAFF. The CDR3 DNA reads as TGTGCCAGCAGTTACTCCTACAGGGGCACTGAAGCTTTCTTT.

This clonotype occurred many times. The chain uses TRBV7-2 and TRBJ2-3; perhaps TRBD1 as D (6 bases). Per germline, CDR1 SGHTA and CDR2 FQGNSA. There are 14 residues in the CDR3. Trimming took off 0 bases at V and 4 bases at J, with 8 bases between the two ends. The CDR3 sequence is CASSLATGSDTQYF. As DNA, the CDR3 is TGTGCCAGCAGCTTAGCTACAGGGTCAGATACGCAGTATTTT.